The T cell receptor beta chain under discussion was sequenced for a study of T cell repertoires in cytomegalovirus infection. This clonotype was seen at least ten times. The target antigen is unknown. CDR1 is SGHTA, CDR2 FQGNSA, per germline. The CDR3 has 15 residues. With 5 bases removed from V and 5 bases from J, the gap between germline ends came to 18 bases. Using its own MiXCR run on the reads, TCRdb lists one record per CDR3 protein. The table records about 830,000 distinct CDR3 sequences, less than 35% of them present only once. The J gene is TRBJ2-5, the V gene TRBV7-2; the D gene is possibly TRBD1 (6 bases). The sequence was obtained from a human donor in good health (CMV status not recorded). Some clones in this sample may be carry-over from other donors' samples. Sequenced material: cultured CD8+ T cells from PBMCs, taken from culture after CMV antigen stimulation. CDR3 DNA sequence: TGTGCCAGCAGCCCAAACAGGGTTTCTCGGGAGACCCAGTACTTC. The encoded protein is CASSPNRVSRETQYF.